The rows below give T cell receptor beta chains drawn from one sample of a study of cytomegalovirus exposure and HLA in healthy donors. The data were produced by immunoSEQ multiplex PCR, yet TCRdb's version contains in-frame clones alone and is incomplete. Here the sample spans 160,000 or so clones, approximately 78% being singletons. Sample: PBMCs. The source is a male donor in good health and CMV-seropositive. The CDR3 runs from the conserved cysteine through the conserved F or W.

v_call cdr3_aa
TRBV19 CASGEIDRNYQPQHF
TRBV19 CASSSLAGGAQTQYF
TRBV5-1 CASSAGQGADNSPLHF
TRBV7-9 CATHRGGQGISGANGLTF
TRBV4-1 CASSGRGLAYGYTF
TRBV2 CASSRDSLRSFGYTF
TRBV4-1 CASSPSFADHYNEQFF
TRBV7-2 CASSQGQGASYEQYF
TRBV27 CASSRQGDINEQFF
TRBV7-7 CASSRMTGNTGELFF
TRBV21-1 CAKPGRIGYGYTF
TRBV5-5 CASSSDAGVWEKLFF
TRBV19 CASIRTGSNQPQHF
TRBV4-3 CASSQDGGGSFGETQYF
TRBV19 CASSVTGSQETQYF
TRBV9 CASSATGGYETQYF
TRBV27 CASSPLPPGAHEQYF
TRBV16 CASSQGPTYEKLFF
TRBV4-3 CASSQDSDRRTFF
TRBV12-5 CASGLIVGGYTEAFF
TRBV19 CASSIGPGGPQHF
TRBV10-3 CAIGTSVNEQFF
TRBV28 CATEGGTGKSNQPQHF
TRBV19 CASSSGGTGGYTEAFF
TRBV28 CASSAGDGTEAFF
TRBV30 CAWSFGRVSGNTIYF
TRBV11-2 CASSTRLAGVPGELFF
TRBV27 CASSLAAYYEQYF
TRBV27 CASSRGRDQPQHF
TRBV11-2 CASSFVFGGRADTGELFF
TRBV4-3 CASSQEGTRTGAYGYTF
TRBV18 CASSPPAGGNNEQFF
TRBV18 CASSPPTGAWSTEAFF
TRBV19 CASSLSRGPTGELFF
TRBV11-2 CASSFGTGSSYEQYF
TRBV19 CASSIDRGTEQYF
TRBV28 CASSFTGTGRWSQPQHF
TRBV9 CASSPRWSGNTIYF
TRBV7-9 CASSDGQGTEAFF
TRBV11-2 CASSSHRVKGEKLFF
TRBV10-3 CAAWLGPNTGELFF
TRBV5-1 CASSLALNQPQHF
TRBV2 CASSVRGNTEAFF
TRBV4-1 CASSPPSSYEQYF
TRBV6-5 CASSYLETQYF
TRBV7-6 CASSLASGATDTQYF